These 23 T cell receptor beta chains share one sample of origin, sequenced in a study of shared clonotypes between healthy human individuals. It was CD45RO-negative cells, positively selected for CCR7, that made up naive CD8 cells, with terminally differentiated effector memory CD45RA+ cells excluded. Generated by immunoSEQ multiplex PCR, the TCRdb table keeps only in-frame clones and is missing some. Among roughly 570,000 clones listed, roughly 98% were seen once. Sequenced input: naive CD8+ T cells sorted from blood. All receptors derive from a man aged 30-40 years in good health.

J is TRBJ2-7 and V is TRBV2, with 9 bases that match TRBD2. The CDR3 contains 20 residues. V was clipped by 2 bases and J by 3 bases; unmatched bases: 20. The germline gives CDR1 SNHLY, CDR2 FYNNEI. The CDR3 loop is CASSESGVAGERLLVYEQYF. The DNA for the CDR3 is TGTGCCAGCAGTGAATCGGGGGTAGCGGGAGAACGGCTTTTAGTCTACGAGCAGTACTTC.

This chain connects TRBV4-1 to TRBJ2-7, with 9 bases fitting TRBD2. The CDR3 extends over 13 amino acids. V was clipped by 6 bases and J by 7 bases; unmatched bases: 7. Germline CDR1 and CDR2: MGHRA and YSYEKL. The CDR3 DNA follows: TGCGCCAGCAGTCCCGGGACTAGCAGAGAGCAGTACTTC. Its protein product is CASSPGTSREQYF.

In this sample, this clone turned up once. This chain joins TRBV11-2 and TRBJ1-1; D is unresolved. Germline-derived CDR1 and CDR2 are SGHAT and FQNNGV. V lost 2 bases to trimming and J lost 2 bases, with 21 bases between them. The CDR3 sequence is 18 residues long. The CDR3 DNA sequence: TGTGCCAGCAGCTTAAGCGTGAGCGGGGATAGCCGAAACACTGAAGCTTTCTTT. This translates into CASSLSVSGDSRNTEAFF. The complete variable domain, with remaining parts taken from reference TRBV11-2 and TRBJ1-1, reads EAGVAQSPRYKIIEKRQSVAFWCNPISGHATLYWYQQILGQGPKLLIQFQNNGVVDDSQLPKDRFSAERLKGVDSTLKIQPAKLEDSAVYLCASSLSVSGDSRNTEAFFGQGTRLTVV.

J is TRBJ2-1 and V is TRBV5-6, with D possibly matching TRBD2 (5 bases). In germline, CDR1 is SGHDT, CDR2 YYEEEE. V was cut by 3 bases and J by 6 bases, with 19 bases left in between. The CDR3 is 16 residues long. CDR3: CASSWPRGSDVNEQFF. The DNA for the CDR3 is TGTGCCAGCAGCTGGCCGAGAGGGTCAGATGTCAATGAGCAGTTCTTC. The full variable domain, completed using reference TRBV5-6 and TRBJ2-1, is DAGVTQSPTHLIKTRGQQVTLRCSPKSGHDTVSWYQQALGQGPQFIFQYYEEEERQRGNFPDRFSGHQFPNYSSELNVNALLLGDSALYLCASSWPRGSDVNEQFFGPGTRLTVL.

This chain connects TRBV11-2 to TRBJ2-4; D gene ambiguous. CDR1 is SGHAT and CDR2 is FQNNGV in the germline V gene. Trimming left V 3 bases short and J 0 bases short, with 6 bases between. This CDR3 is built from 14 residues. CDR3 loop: CASSLNIAKNIQYF. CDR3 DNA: TGTGCCAGCAGCTTGAACATAGCCAAAAACATTCAGTACTTC.

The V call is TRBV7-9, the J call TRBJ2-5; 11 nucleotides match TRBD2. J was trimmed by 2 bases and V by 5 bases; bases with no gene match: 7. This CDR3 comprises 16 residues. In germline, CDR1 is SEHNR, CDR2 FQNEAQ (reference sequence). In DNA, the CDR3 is TGTGCCAGCAGCCCAGGGACTAGCGGTCCTCAAGAGACCCAGTACTTC. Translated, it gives CASSPGTSGPQETQYF. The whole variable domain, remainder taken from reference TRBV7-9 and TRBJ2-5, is DTGVSQNPRHKITKRGQNVTFRCDPISEHNRLYWYRQTLGQGPEFLTYFQNEAQLEKSRLLSDRFSAERPKGSFSTLEIQRTEQGDSAMYLCASSPGTSGPQETQYFGPGTRLLVL.

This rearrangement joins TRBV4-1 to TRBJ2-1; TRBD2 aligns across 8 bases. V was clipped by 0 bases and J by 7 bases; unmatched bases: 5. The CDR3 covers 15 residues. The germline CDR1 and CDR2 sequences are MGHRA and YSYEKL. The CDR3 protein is CASSQDERELNEQFF. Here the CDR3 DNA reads TGCGCCAGCAGCCAAGATGAGCGGGAGTTGAATGAGCAGTTCTTC.

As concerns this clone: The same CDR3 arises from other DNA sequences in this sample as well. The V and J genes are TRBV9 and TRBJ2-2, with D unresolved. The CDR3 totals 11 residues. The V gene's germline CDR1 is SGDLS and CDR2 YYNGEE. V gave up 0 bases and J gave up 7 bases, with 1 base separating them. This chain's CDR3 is CASSVGGELFF. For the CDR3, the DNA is TGTGCCAGCAGCGTAGGCGGGGAGCTGTTTTTT.

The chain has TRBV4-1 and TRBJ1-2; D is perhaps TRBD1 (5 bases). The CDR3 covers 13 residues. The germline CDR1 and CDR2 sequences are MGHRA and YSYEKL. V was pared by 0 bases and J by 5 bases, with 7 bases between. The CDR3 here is CASSQEGGYGYTF. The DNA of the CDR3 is TGCGCCAGCAGCCAAGAGGGGGGTTATGGCTACACCTTC.

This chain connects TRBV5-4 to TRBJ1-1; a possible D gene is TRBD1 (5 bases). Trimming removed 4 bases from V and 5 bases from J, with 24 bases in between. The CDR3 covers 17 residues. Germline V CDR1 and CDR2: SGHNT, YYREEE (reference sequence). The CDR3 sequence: CASSHRLGRRRVTEAFF. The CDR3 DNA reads TGTGCCAGCAGCCACCGTTTGGGGCGCCGGAGGGTGACTGAAGCTTTCTTT.

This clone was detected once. Here the CDR3 reads CATREVFGSYNEQFF. CDR3 DNA: TGTGCCACCAGAGAGGTGTTCGGCTCCTACAATGAGCAGTTCTTC. The chain recombines TRBV15 with TRBJ2-1, with unresolved D. Germline V CDR1 and CDR2: LNHNV, YYDKDF (reference sequence). There are 15 residues in the CDR3. Between the trimmed V and J ends, which lost 6 bases and 0 bases, there was a span of 12 bases.

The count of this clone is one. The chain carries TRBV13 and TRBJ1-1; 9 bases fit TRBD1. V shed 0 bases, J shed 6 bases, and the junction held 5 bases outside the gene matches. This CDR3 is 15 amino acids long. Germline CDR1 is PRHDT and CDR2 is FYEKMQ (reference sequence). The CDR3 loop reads CASSLGTGGYSEAFF. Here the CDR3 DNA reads TGTGCCAGCAGCTTAGGGACAGGGGGTTACTCTGAAGCTTTCTTT.

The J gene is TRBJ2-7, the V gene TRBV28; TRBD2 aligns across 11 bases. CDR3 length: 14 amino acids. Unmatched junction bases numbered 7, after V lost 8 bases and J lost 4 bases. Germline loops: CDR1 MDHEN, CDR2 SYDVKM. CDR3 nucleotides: TGTGCCAGCCGGCGACTAGCGGGGAATTACGAGCAGTACTTC. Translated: CASRRLAGNYEQYF.

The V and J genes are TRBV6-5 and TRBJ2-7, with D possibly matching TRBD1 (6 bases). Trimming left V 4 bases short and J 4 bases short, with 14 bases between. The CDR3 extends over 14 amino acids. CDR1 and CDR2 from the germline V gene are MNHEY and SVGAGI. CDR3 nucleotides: TGTGCCAGCAGTTTCACGACAGGAGGATACGAGCAGTACTTC. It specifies CASSFTTGGYEQYF.

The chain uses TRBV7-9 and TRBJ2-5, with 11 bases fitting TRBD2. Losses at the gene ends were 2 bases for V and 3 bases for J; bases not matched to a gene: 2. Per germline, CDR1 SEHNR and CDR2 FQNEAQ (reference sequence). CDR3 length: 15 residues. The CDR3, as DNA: TGTGCCAGCAGCTTACGGGGACTAGCGGAAGAGACCCAGTACTTC. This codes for CASSLRGLAEETQYF.

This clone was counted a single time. The CDR3, as DNA: TGTGCCAGCAGCTCACCACAGGCCCAAGAGACCCAGTACTTC. This gives the protein CASSSPQAQETQYF. This chain connects TRBV7-9 to TRBJ2-5, with a possible D match to TRBD1 (5 bases). The CDR3 is 14 amino acids. Trimming removed 4 bases from V and 1 base from J, with 10 bases in between. The V gene's germline CDR1 is SEHNR and CDR2 FQNEAQ (reference sequence).

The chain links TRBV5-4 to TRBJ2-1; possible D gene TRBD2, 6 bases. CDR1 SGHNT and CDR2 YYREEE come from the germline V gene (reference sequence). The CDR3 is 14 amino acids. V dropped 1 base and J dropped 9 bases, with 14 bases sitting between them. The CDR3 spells CASSLWGRGSEQFF. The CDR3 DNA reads TGTGCCAGCAGCTTGTGGGGCCGGGGGAGTGAGCAGTTCTTC.

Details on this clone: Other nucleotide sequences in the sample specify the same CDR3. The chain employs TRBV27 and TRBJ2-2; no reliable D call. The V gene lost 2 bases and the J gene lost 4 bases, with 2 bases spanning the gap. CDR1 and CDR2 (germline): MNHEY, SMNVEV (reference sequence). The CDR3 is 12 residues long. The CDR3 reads CASSLPTGELFF. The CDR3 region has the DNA TGTGCCAGCAGTTTACCCACCGGGGAGCTGTTTTTT.

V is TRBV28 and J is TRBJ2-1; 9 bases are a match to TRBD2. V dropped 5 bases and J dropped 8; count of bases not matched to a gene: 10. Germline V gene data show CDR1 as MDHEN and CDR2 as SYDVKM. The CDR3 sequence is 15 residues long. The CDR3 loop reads CASSPIAGVGDEQFF. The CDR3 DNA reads TGTGCCAGCAGTCCAATAGCGGGAGTCGGGGATGAGCAGTTCTTC.

The CDR3 loop reads CASSHIKTGGPVYEQYF. The DNA for the CDR3 is TGCGCCAGCAGCCATATCAAAACGGGAGGGCCGGTCTACGAGCAGTACTTC. This chain joins TRBV4-1 and TRBJ2-7, with 8 bases fitting TRBD2. The CDR3 totals 17 residues. V lost 3 bases, J lost 3 bases, and 13 bases stayed unmatched. Germline V CDR1 and CDR2: MGHRA, YSYEKL.

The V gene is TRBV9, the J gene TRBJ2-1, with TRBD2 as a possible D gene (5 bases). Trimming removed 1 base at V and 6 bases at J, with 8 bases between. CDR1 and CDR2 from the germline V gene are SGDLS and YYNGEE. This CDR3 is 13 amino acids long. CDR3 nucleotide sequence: TGTGCCAGCAGCGTATCGGGGTTCAATGAGCAGTTCTTC. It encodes CASSVSGFNEQFF.

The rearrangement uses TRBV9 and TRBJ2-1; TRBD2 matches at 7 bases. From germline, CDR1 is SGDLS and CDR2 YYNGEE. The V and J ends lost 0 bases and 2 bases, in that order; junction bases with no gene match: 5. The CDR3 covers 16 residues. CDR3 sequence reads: CASSVESGGTYNEQFF. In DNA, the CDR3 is TGTGCCAGCAGCGTAGAATCGGGAGGAACCTACAATGAGCAGTTCTTC.

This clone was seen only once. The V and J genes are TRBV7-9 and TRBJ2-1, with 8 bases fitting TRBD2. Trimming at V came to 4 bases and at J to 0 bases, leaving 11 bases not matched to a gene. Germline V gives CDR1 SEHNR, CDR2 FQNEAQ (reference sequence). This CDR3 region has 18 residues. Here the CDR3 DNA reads TGTGCCAGCAGCTCCAGCATAGCGGGAAAGAGCTCCTACAATGAGCAGTTCTTC. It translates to CASSSSIAGKSSYNEQFF.